These 9 T cell receptor beta chains were sequenced from one sample in a study of Tregs in tolerant kidney transplant recipients. Sequenced by immunoSEQ multiplex PCR; TCRdb stores in-frame clones only, minus some. The table has 90,000 to 130,000 clones, 90% seen once. The sample consisted of CD4+ T cells from blood, taken before the transplant. The receptors were sampled from a human donor who received a combined kidney and bone marrow transplant.

The V call is TRBV28, the J call TRBJ1-1, with D perhaps matching TRBD1 (5 bases). Germline V gene sequence: CDR1 MDHEN, CDR2 SYDVKM. The length of the CDR3 is 14 residues. The V end lost 2 bases, the J end lost 3 bases, and 10 bases lay between the germline ends. The CDR3, as DNA: TGTGCCAGCAGTTTAAAGGGGAGGGACACTGAAGCTTTCTTT. It yields the protein CASSLKGRDTEAFF.

The gene calls are TRBV15 and TRBJ1-1, with 8 bases that match TRBD1. The junction had 2 bases not matched to a gene; V was cut back by 5 bases and J by 6 bases. Germline V lookup: CDR1 LNHNV, CDR2 YYDKDF (reference sequence). There are 12 residues in the CDR3. CDR3 in amino acids: CATSAGGSEAFF. The DNA of the CDR3 is TGTGCCACCAGCGCAGGGGGCTCTGAAGCTTTCTTT.

In this sample, this clone turned up a few times. This rearrangement joins TRBV2 to TRBJ2-7; D unclear. The CDR3 sequence is 15 residues long. The V end lost 6 bases, the J end lost 4 bases, and 19 bases lay between the germline ends. Germline V CDR1 and CDR2: SNHLY, FYNNEI. The CDR3, as DNA: TGTGCCAGCAGGGCTACTCACAGTTCCATGTACGAGCAGTACTTC. This sequence encodes CASRATHSSMYEQYF.

The gene calls are TRBV7-2 and TRBJ2-3, with 11 bases identical to TRBD2. The V gene's germline CDR1 is SGHTA and CDR2 FQGNSA. Unmatched junction bases numbered 5, after V lost 3 bases and J lost 0 bases. The CDR3 totals 17 residues. The CDR3 loop is CASSFRGLAESTDTQYF. CDR3 nucleotide sequence: TGTGCCAGCAGCTTCCGGGGACTAGCGGAGAGCACAGATACGCAGTATTTT. Full variable domain (remainder filled in from reference TRBV7-2 and TRBJ2-3): GAGVSQSPSNKVTEKGKDVELRCDPISGHTALYWYRQSLGQGLEFLIYFQGNSAPDKSGLPSDRFSAERTGGSVSTLTIQRTQQEDSAVYLCASSFRGLAESTDTQYFGPGTRLTVL.

This rearrangement joins TRBV6-6 to TRBJ2-3; no firm D call. The CDR3 covers 12 residues. V was clipped by 5 bases and J by 2 bases, with 5 bases between them. The germline gives CDR1 MNHNY, CDR2 SVGAGI (reference sequence). CDR3 sequence (DNA): TGTGCCAGCAGTCTCTACACAGATACGCAGTATTTT. Translating gives CASSLYTDTQYF.

This chain connects TRBV28 to TRBJ2-7, with TRBD1 identical over 7 bases. The germline CDR1 and CDR2 sequences are MDHEN and SYDVKM. Germline trimming cut 6 bases from V and 6 bases from J; bases unmatched to any gene: 17. The CDR3 is made up of 16 amino acids. The CDR3 DNA sequence: TGTGCCAGCAGGCCCGCTCTCGGACAGGTAGTAGTCGAGCAGTACTTC. This translates into CASRPALGQVVVEQYF.

This chain uses TRBV6-1 with TRBJ2-7; 12 bases line up with TRBD2. This CDR3 spans 17 amino acids. The V and J ends lost 1 base and 5 bases, in that order; junction bases with no gene match: 9. From germline, CDR1 is MNHNS and CDR2 SASEGT. For the CDR3, the DNA is TGTGCCAGCAGTGAAGTTACTAGCGGGGGGTTAAACAACGAGCAGTACTTC. Protein product: CASSEVTSGGLNNEQYF.

This chain joins TRBV6-6 and TRBJ2-7; 8 nucleotides agree with TRBD2. Trimming took 8 bases from V and 2 from J; bases not matched to a gene: 11. Germline lookup yields CDR1 MNHNY and CDR2 SVGAGI (reference sequence). The CDR3 is 15 amino acids. The CDR3, as DNA: TGTGCCAGCCCTAGCTCTTTGCGGGAGGCCTACGAGCAGTACTTC. It is translated as CASPSSLREAYEQYF.

The chain is built from TRBV19 and TRBJ2-7; a weak D match, TRBD1 (5 bases). V was cut by 0 bases and J by 7 bases, with 16 bases left in between. The CDR3 loop spans 15 amino acids. CDR1 is LNHDA, CDR2 SQIVND, per germline (reference sequence). The CDR3 reads CASSIDPARVGEQYF. The CDR3 coding sequence is TGTGCCAGTAGTATAGATCCTGCCAGGGTCGGAGAGCAGTACTTC.